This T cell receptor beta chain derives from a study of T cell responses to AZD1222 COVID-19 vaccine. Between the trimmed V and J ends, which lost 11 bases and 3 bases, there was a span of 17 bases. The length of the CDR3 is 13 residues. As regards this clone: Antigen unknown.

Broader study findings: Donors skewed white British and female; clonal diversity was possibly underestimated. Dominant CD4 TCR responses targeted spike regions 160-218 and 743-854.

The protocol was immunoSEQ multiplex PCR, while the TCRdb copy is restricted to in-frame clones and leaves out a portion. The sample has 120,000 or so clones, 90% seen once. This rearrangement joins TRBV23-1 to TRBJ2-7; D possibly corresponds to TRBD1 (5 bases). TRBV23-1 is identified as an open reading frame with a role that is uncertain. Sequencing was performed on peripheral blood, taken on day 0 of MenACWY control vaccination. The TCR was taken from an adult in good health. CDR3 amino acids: CAENVDIFYEQYF. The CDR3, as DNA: TGCGCCGAAAATGTGGACATTTTCTACGAGCAGTACTTC.